This is a list of T cell receptor beta chains from one sample in a study of cytomegalovirus exposure and HLA in healthy donors. Repertoires were generated with immunoSEQ multiplex PCR, while TCRdb's copy carries only in-frame clones and drops some. The repertoire holds about 140,000 clones, around 57% seen once, with less than 2% in the top ten. The sample comprised PBMCs. The receptors originated from a male donor in good health and CMV-seronegative. Both conserved end residues are trimmed from each CDR3.

TRBJ2-5,TRBV7-2,ASSASGLAGKETQY
TRBJ1-1,TRBV5-4,ASSLRGMNTEAF
TRBJ1-3,TRBV2,ASSELMGDTGNTIY
TRBJ1-1,TRBV7-3,ASSLAGQGTEAF
TRBJ1-1,TRBV19,ASRKGGLNTEAF
TRBJ2-3,TRBV27,ASSWGELDTQY
TRBJ1-6,TRBV7-2,ASSLSRSGREGSPLH
TRBJ2-7,TRBV4-3,ASSQHTGWSAYEQY
TRBJ2-2,TRBV5-1,ASSLDGLDTGELF
TRBJ1-2,TRBV5-1,ASSPQEGANYGYT
TRBJ1-1,TRBV6-5,ASGRGEAF
TRBJ1-2,TRBV7-8,ASSLVGQGAGGYGYT
TRBJ2-7,TRBV11-2,ASSLDWTGSSYEQY
TRBJ2-7,TRBV4-2,ASSQVTGLNGEQY
TRBJ1-1,TRBV20-1,SVNRYTEAF
TRBJ2-5,TRBV19,ASSGLTSGAYQETQY
TRBJ2-3,TRBV28,AAATSTDTQY
TRBJ2-2,TRBV7-2,ASSALAGITGELF
TRBJ1-2,TRBV5-1,ASSPGQGDYGYT
TRBJ2-7,TRBV11-1,ASSTRQGPTEQY
TRBJ2-1,TRBV27,ASKALGTNEQF
TRBJ1-2,TRBV28,ASSSGQGEAYGYT
TRBJ2-1,TRBV19,ASSAGQGTSGGVGEQF
TRBJ1-2,TRBV6-5,ASSYSAQGYNYGYT
TRBJ1-5,TRBV6-1,ASSDNDRAGSGSNQPQH
TRBJ2-7,TRBV18,ASSQDRSSYEQY
TRBJ2-6,TRBV6-1,ASSDGSGANVLT
TRBJ1-4,TRBV5-6,ASSPTGTNEKLF
TRBJ1-1,TRBV4-3,ASSQTGNTEAF
TRBJ1-6,TRBV5-1,ASSLASSSYNSPLH
TRBJ2-1,TRBV18,ASSPRLSQLAGTTDNEQF
TRBJ1-1,TRBV2,ASIGQGDTEAF
TRBJ1-1,TRBV2,ASRGQGNTEAF
TRBJ1-2,TRBV7-2,ASSLVAGGMDGYT
TRBJ1-1,TRBV11-3,ASSYETGEAF
TRBJ1-1,TRBV15,ATSRPLGGEAF
TRBJ2-7,TRBV28,ASSLPTGTYEQY
TRBJ2-7,TRBV7-9,ASSSDRGVGEQY
TRBJ1-6,TRBV7-6,ASSLAGTGDSPLH
TRBJ2-3,TRBV5-4,ASSLRGTNTDTQY
TRBJ1-3,TRBV6-5,ASGDRGSSGNTIY
TRBJ1-1,TRBV7-9,ASSALTGAENTEAF
TRBJ1-5,TRBV12-5,ASGLGNRGNQPQH
TRBJ2-1,TRBV6-5,ASTEVGGSNNEQF
TRBJ2-5,TRBV5-1,ASSSGQGQETQY
TRBJ2-7,TRBV5-1,ASSLASGAFYEQY
TRBJ1-6,TRBV6-5,ASSPTGGGSPLH
TRBJ1-2,TRBV18,ASSPLETDGYT
TRBJ1-4,TRBV5-1,ASARSVGLTNEKLF
TRBJ1-1,TRBV19,ASSPGGGTVNTEAF
TRBJ1-2,TRBV10-3,AISASAEADNYGYT
TRBJ2-1,TRBV2,ASSLEGGGYEQF
TRBJ1-1,TRBV5-4,ASSSEGGPEAF
TRBJ1-3,TRBV25-1,ASIDRGAGNTIY
TRBJ1-4,TRBV5-1,ASSFGGEEKLF
TRBJ2-2,TRBV7-9,ASSLGTNTGELF
TRBJ2-7,TRBV27,ASSLSVGTSRYEQY
TRBJ2-3,TRBV29-1,SVESQGGDTQY
TRBJ1-3,TRBV12-5,ASGLVGQGAGGNTIY
TRBJ2-5,TRBV9,ASSLWTDQETQY